A selection of T cell receptor beta chains follows, all from one sample in a study of CD8+CD57+ T cells in acquired aplastic anemia. TCRdb used MiXCR to reprocess the reads, holding one entry per CDR3 protein. This table holds hundreds of thousands of distinct CDR3 sequences, under 80% found once. Sequenced sample: sorted CD4+, CD8+, or CD8+CD57+ T cells (not recorded which) from PBMCs. These receptors originate from a human donor in good health, serving as a control. The CDR3 runs from the conserved cysteine through the conserved F or W. The D gene is left open where the match is weak.

>TRBV10-3|NA|TRBJ2-3
CASSRVRRSTDTPYF
>TRBV7-2|NA|TRBJ2-2
CASSLGSGNEQYFGELFF
>TRBV12-3/TRBV12-4|NA|TRBJ2-5
CASSFLAPETQYF
>TRBV10-3|NA|TRBJ1-5
CAVSAGDWSNQPQHF
>TRBV5-4|NA|TRBJ1-3
CASSEETRAGNTIYF
>TRBV10-3|NA|TRBJ1-2
CAISEGTYGYTF
>TRBV10-3|NA|TRBJ1-6
CAVSACNDNSPLHF
>TRBV7-8|NA|NA
CASSPRRTPGPEETQYF
>TRBV5-1|TRBD2|TRBJ2-2
CASSVGTSGNTGELFF
>TRBV2|NA|TRBJ1-1
CASSELEDTEAFF
>TRBV7-2|TRBD1|TRBJ1-5
CASRPPGQGPEAFHF
>TRBV7-6|NA|TRBJ1-3
CASRSARTTYDQYF
>TRBV7-9|NA|TRBJ1-5
CASSRHRLNHAHTF
>TRBV2|NA|TRBJ1-1
CASSWRGNTDSFF
>TRBV7-2|NA|TRBJ1-6
CASSYSGSLSPLHF
>TRBV6-6|NA|TRBJ2-3
CASSYGGSDTQYF
>TRBV7-2|NA|TRBJ1-6
CASSGRPGVSDTQHF
>TRBV20-1|TRBD1|TRBJ1-1
CSARRQGEDTEAFF
>TRBV12-3/TRBV12-4|NA|TRBJ1-1
CASRPNTEAFF
>TRBV7-9|NA|TRBJ2-3
CASSLEGGGSGAIDTQYF
>TRBV7-9|NA|TRBJ1-6
CASSLDRAGPLHTPLHF
>TRBV2|NA|NA
CASTGRTDEQYF
>TRBV12-3/TRBV12-4|NA|TRBJ1-4
CASSIDLQGAEKLFF
>TRBV11-2|NA|TRBJ2-5
CASSAQGYQETQYF
>TRBV20-1|TRBD1|TRBJ1-5
CSARDPSGTGVGQPQHF
>TRBV19|NA|TRBJ1-5
CASSLGGGVGTDTHF
>TRBV7-7|TRBD1|TRBJ2-2
CASSPFGQGAAGELFF
>TRBV12-3/TRBV12-4|NA|TRBJ2-7
CASSLQGAVEQYF
>TRBV20-1|NA|TRBJ2-5
CSAAPDLGEIRQETQYF
>TRBV10-3|NA|TRBJ1-2
CAIADRNYGYTF
>TRBV29-1|NA|TRBJ2-5
CSVAAGEQETQYF
>TRBV4-3|NA|TRBJ2-1
CASSEFVGADNEQFF
>TRBV2|NA|TRBJ2-2
CASSGPGREGAGQYFF
>TRBV3-1|NA|TRBJ1-2
CASSQEGRTYGYTF
>TRBV7-3|TRBD2|TRBJ2-2
CASSVPGLVGLLFF
>TRBV5-1|NA|TRBJ1-2
CASSYQEPRVDGYTF
>TRBV20-1|TRBD1|TRBJ1-2
CSVEPGQGARGYTF
>TRBV5-4|NA|TRBJ1-6
CASSLSGSPPLHF
>TRBV5-1|NA|TRBJ1-5
CASSLDPDKMPQHF
>TRBV20-1|TRBD2|TRBJ2-3
CSAISGGTDTQYF
>TRBV15|NA|TRBJ1-1
CATSREALYEKFF
>TRBV7-3|TRBD1|TRBJ2-5
CASSPGDSGNEQF
>TRBV2|NA|TRBJ1-5
CASSEQGNQPQHF
>TRBV7-2|TRBD1|TRBJ2-7
CASSSPGQGLYEQYF
>TRBV7-2|TRBD1|TRBJ1-5
CASSSDRGHLLQQF
>TRBV10-3|NA|TRBJ1-6
CAISEVGGYAPFYF
>TRBV7-3|NA|TRBJ2-3
CASSGGARDTQYF
>TRBV6-2/TRBV6-3|TRBD2|TRBJ2-7
CASSYAGLGYEHYF
>TRBV4-3|NA|NA
CASSQDDWERKEYEQFF
>TRBV29-1|TRBD1|TRBJ2-7
CSAWTGGKHYEQYF
>TRBV12-3/TRBV12-4|TRBD1|TRBJ1-5
CASLRGRGREHF
>TRBV6-5|TRBD1|TRBJ2-2
CASSWDRAGTGELFF
>TRBV7-2|NA|TRBJ1-2
CASSLGGRGVAETYTF
>TRBV5-8|NA|TRBJ2-7
CACAPRGEQYF
>TRBV20-1|TRBD1|TRBJ2-7
CSAGDRGLVEQYF
>TRBV9|TRBD1|TRBJ2-1
CASSELTGSGEQFF
>TRBV20-1|NA|NA
CSVRDGGTDTQYF
>TRBV15|NA|TRBJ1-2
CATSRGGGVNYGYTF
>TRBV20-1|NA|TRBJ2-7
CSAREVNGVIYEQYF